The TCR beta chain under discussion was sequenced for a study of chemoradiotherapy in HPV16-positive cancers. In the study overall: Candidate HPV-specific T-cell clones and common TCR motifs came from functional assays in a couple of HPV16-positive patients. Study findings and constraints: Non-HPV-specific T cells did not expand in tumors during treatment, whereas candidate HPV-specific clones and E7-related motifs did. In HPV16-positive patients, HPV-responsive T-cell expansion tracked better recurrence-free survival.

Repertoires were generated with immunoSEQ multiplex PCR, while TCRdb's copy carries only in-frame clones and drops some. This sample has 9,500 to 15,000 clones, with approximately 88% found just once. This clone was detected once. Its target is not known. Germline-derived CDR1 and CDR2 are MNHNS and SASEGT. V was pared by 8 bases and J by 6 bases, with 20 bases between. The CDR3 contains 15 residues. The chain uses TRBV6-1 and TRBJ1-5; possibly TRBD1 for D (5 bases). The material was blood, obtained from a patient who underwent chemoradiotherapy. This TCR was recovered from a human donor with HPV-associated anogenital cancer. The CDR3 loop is CASSAFQGAGQPQHF. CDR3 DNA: TGTGCCAGCTCGGCGTTCCAGGGCGCAGGTCAGCCCCAGCATTTT.